This entry features one T cell receptor (beta chain) sequence. Its target is not known. Primers included in the PCR were 60 Vbeta and 13 Jbeta primers. Only in-frame clones appear in the TCRdb table, and some are missing; sequencing was by immunoSEQ multiplex PCR. This sample has approximately 100,000 clones, with roughly two thirds found just once. V lost 4 bases to trimming and J lost 1 base, with 6 bases between them. Per germline, CDR1 SGHDN and CDR2 FVKESK. The CDR3 loop spans 13 amino acids. These data originate in a study of cytomegalovirus exposure and HLA in healthy donors. Study-wide findings and caveats: A few chains tied to CMV proved CMV antigen-specific in vitro. TCR beta sequences numbering 16,951 were associated with HLA alleles at 0.05 false discovery rate in a later analysis. Productive status was seen about 90% or about 30% of the time for most TCR beta V segments in an earlier analysis.

The sequenced sample was PBMCs. The origin of this receptor is a man in his forties in good health and CMV-seronegative. J is TRBJ2-3 and V is TRBV14; no definite D call. CDR3 sequence: CASSPVGTDTQYF. CDR3 nucleotides: TGTGCCAGCAGCCCCGTAGGCACAGATACGCAGTATTTT.